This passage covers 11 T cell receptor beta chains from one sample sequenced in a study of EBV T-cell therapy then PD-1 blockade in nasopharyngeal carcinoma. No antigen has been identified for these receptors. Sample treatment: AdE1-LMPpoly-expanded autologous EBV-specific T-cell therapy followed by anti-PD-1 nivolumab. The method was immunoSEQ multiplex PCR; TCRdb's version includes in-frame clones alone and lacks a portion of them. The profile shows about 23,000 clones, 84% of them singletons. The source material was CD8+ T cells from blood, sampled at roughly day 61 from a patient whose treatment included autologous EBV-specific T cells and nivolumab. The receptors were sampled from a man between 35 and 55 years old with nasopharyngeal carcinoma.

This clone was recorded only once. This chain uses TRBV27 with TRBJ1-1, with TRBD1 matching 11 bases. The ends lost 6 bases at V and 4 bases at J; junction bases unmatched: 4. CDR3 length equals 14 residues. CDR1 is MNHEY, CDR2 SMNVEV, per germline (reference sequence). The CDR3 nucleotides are TGTGCCAGCAGCCCAGGGACAGGGGGCACTGAAGCTTTCTTT. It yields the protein CASSPGTGGTEAFF.

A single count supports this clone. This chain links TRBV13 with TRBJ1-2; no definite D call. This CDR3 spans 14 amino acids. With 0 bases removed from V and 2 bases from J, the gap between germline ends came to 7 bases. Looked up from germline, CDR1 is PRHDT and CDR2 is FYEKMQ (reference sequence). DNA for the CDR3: TGTGCCAGCAGCTTAGGGGTGGGGAACTATGGCTACACCTTC. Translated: CASSLGVGNYGYTF.

In DNA, the CDR3 is TGTGCCAGCAGCTTAGGAACAGATACGCAGTATTTT. Protein product: CASSLGTDTQYF. The chain couples TRBV7-9 to TRBJ2-3, with unresolved D. The CDR3 is 12 amino acids. V gave up 1 base and J gave up 3 bases, with 2 bases separating them. The germline CDR1 and CDR2 sequences are SEHNR and FQNEAQ (reference sequence).

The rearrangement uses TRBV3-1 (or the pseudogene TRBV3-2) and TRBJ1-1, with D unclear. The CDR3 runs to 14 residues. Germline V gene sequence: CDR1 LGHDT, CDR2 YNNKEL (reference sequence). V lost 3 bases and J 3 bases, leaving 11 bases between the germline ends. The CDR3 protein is CASSQTLWDTEAFF. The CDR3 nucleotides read TGTGCCAGCAGCCAGACGCTATGGGACACTGAAGCTTTCTTT.

The CDR3 DNA follows: TGTGCCAGCAGTCTGTCCGGGGTCGAGCAGTACTTC. Translation gives CASSLSGVEQYF. The chain links TRBV7-6 to TRBJ2-7, with D perhaps matching TRBD2 (5 bases). Trimming cost V 6 bases and J 6 bases, with 12 bases left between them. Germline CDR1 is SGHVS and CDR2 is FNYEAQ. CDR3 length equals 12 residues.

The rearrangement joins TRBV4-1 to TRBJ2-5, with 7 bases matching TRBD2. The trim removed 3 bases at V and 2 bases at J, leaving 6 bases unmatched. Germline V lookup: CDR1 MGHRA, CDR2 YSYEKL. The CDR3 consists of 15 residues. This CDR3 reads CASSQGGGLQETQYF. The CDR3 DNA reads TGCGCCAGCAGCCAGGGGGGGGGTTTGCAAGAGACCCAGTACTTC.

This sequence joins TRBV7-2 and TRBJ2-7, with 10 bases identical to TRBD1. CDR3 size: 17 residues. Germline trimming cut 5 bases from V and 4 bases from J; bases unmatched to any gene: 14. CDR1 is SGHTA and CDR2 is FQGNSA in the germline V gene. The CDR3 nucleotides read TGTGCCAGCAGCCATCCCCCGCCGGGACAGGGGCTATACGAGCAGTACTTC. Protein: CASSHPPPGQGLYEQYF.

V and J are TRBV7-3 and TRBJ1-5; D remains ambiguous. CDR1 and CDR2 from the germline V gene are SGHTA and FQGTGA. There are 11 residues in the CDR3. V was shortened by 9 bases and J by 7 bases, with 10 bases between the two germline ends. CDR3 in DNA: TGTGCCAGTGGGCGGAAGCAGCCCCAGCATTTT. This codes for CASGRKQPQHF.

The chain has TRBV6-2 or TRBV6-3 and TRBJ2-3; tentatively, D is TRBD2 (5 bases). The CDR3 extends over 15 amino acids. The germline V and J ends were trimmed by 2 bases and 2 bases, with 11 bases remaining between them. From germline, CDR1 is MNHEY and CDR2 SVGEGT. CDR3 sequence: CASSYGGSTTDTQYF. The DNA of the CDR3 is TGTGCCAGCAGTTACGGCGGGTCGACCACAGATACGCAGTATTTT.

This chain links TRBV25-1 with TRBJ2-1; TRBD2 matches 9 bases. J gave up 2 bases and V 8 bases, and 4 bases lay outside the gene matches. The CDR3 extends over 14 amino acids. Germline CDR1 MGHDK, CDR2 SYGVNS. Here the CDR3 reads CASGSGGTYNEQFF. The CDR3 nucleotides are TGTGCCAGCGGGAGCGGGGGGACCTACAATGAGCAGTTCTTC.

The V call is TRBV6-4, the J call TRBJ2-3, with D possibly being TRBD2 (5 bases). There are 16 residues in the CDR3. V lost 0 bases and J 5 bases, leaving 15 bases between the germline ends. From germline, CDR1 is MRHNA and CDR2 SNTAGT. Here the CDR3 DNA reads TGTGCCAGCAGTGACTCTGTGACAAGCGGCATAGATACGCAGTATTTT. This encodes CASSDSVTSGIDTQYF.